The T cell receptor beta chain under discussion was sequenced for a study of T cell repertoires in cytomegalovirus infection. About the study: CMV epitopes used comprised recently identified HLA-C-restricted ones and well-studied HLA-B-restricted ones. In public TCR beta signatures, there were indications of both CMV infection and matching HLA type. The study, taken as a whole, reports: People with CMV and the relevant HLA were identified by cumulative public TCR beta family frequency.

About this clonotype itself: Its antigen is currently unknown.

TCRdb independently ran MiXCR on the reads; one entry per CDR3 protein. Of 110,000 or so distinct CDR3 sequences in the sample, over 25% were seen once. CDR1 is ENHRY, CDR2 SYGVKD, per germline. V shed 2 bases, J shed 5 bases, and the junction held 2 bases outside the gene matches. The CDR3 is 14 residues long. The chain is built from TRBV10-3 and TRBJ1-5, with 8 bases identical to TRBD1. The receptor's source is a human donor in good health (CMV status not recorded). Some clones in this sample may be carry-over from other donors' samples. The material was CD8+ T cells from cultured PBMCs, obtained from culture after CMV antigen stimulation. CDR3 nucleotide sequence: TGTGCCATCAGTGAGGCCAGGGGGCATCAGCCCCAGCATTTT. This translates into CAISEARGHQPQHF.